This T cell receptor beta chain is drawn from a study of shared clonotypes between healthy human individuals (dated by TCRdb to the early 2020s). Regarding the study in general: Two women and three men aged 18 to 49 years were included in the cohort. For each donor, three plates each were used for CD4 naive and CD4 memory, two plates were used for CD8 naive, and one plate was used for CD8 memory. To estimate repertoire size and how much clonotype sharing occurs between individuals, the study deeply sequenced the blood TCR repertoires of roughly 5 healthy adults. Different laboratories and diverse techniques were used to prepare libraries and sequence TCR repertoires, to increase sequencing depth and limit assay-specific biases. Each donor's leukapheresis produced roughly between roughly 0.94 and 9.5 billion PBMCs. Study-wide conclusions, independent of this receptor: The genetic and exposure-history diversity represented was limited by the small number of donors. Even with the large sequencing depth, rarefaction of the sorted-subset datasets indicated that sequencing was incomplete. Pairwise subsampling led to the expectation that sequencing depth would affect the degree of clonotype sharing among donors. Sampling was restricted to blood, and TCR repertoires in tissues likely differ from the TCR repertoires found in blood. When several donors were compared, the shared fraction of clonotypes was 5% to 6.5% for naive CD4, about 4% for naive CD8, 2% to 2.5% for memory CD4, and approximately 0.4% for memory CD8. Higher generation probabilities were observed for clonotypes shared by all four sorted-subset donors than for non-shared clonotypes. Naive subsets generally had larger estimated clonotype richness than memory subsets did.

Of note for this clone: What antigen it recognizes has not been identified. No much larger clone is present one base from it, and per-base qualities are unavailable.

Cut back by 2 bases and 6 bases, the V and J ends lie 17 bases apart. The CDR3 numbers 14 residues from cysteine through phenylalanine. Only the CDR3 DNA stays, 42 bases, in frame from base 1. The germline V gene (reference sequence) supplies CDR1 GTSNPN and CDR2 SVGIG. Using the deep immunoSEQ assay, TCR CDR3 regions were amplified from genomic DNA by multiplex PCR. Extracted genomic DNA from each cell subset was spread evenly across all wells of several immunoSEQ 96-well plates, with each plate serving as a replicate. For sorted subsets, roughly 190 ng of genomic DNA, equivalent to 25,000 to 35,000 T cell genomes, went into each replicate PCR. The purified libraries were quantified using a Qubit 3.0 fluorometer, sized with a Bioanalyzer 2100, and then quantified again using the KAPA Library Quantification kit. Every immunoSEQ 96-well plate was sequenced on a dedicated single-read 150-cycle Illumina NextSeq 550 flow cell. The authors processed their data as follows. Because the immunoSEQ output held only junctional sequences and lacked quality scores, the filtering could not match the filtering applied to full-length reads. To assign V/J genes and CDR3, sequences were annotated against IMGT germline references using PyIR, a Python wrapper for IgBLAST v1.9. Any read was removed if the V/J assignment was weak (E-value above 1e-6), the CDR3 was missing, or the read contained stop codons, out-of-frame junctions, or ambiguous translated residues. V3J clonotypes were defined by identical inferred V gene, J gene, and CDR3 amino acid sequence. The percentage overlap between two repertoires was calculated by dividing the number of shared unique clonotypes by the size of the smaller repertoire. RTK rarefaction, the Chao1 estimator, and Recon v2.1 estimates of unobserved clonotypes were used to assess repertoire richness. For all TCRbeta clonotypes obtained by the gDNA method from four donors, generation probabilities were computed with OLGA. TCRdb re-hosts the immuneACCESS table, in-frame sequences only. Its copies lack some clones; in the studies checked, an unresolved V gene accounts for under half of them, and the cause for the rest is not known. V and J calls and clone size follow that table, whereas D and trimming were derived from the DNA. This sample has approximately 2,000,000 clones in its table, and about 90% of those were observed once. 0.37% of the sample is in the top ten clones.

Healthy HIV-negative adults with no recently reported acute infections or vaccinations were included as donors. Every donor was a Caucasian adult residing in Nashville, Tennessee, USA. CD4+ T cells were enriched by magnetic negative selection, after which naive cells were positively selected on CD45RA and the negative fraction was taken as the memory subset. Blood was collected by leukapheresis, and PBMCs were isolated by Ficoll-Histopaque density gradient centrifugation and then cryopreserved in liquid nitrogen vapor phase. Analytical flow cytometry was used to check the purity and quantity of every magnetically sorted T cell population. From each sorted fraction, genomic DNA was isolated and quantified by UV absorbance on a Nanodrop 2000c.

The TCR comes from a man aged 18 to 29 in good health. Some clones in this sample may be carry-over from other donors' samples. The rearranged chain carries TRBV30 and TRBJ2-7; tentative D gene TRBD1, with 6 bases matching. Sequencing was carried out using naive CD4+ T cells from PBMCs. The cell subset or site label, as the study defines it: CD45RA+ positively selected. The CDR3 here reads CAWSFTGSDGEQYF. In nucleotide form, the sequence is TGTGCCTGGAGTTTTACAGGGAGCGACGGCGAGCAGTACTTC.